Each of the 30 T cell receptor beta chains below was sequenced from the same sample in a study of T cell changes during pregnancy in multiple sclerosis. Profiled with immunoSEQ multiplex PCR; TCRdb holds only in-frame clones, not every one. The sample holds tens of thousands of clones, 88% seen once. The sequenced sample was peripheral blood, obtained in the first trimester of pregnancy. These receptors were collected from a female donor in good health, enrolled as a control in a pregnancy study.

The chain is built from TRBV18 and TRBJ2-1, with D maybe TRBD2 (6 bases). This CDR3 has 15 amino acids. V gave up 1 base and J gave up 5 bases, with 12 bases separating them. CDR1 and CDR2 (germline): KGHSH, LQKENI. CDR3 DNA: TGTGCCAGCTCACCACTGGGAGGAGGAAACAATGAGCAGTTCTTC. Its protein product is CASSPLGGGNNEQFF.

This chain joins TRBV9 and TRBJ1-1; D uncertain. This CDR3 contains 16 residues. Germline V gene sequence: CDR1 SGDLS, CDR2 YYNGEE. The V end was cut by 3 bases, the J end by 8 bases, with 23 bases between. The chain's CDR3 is CASSGSPEGLTLEAFF. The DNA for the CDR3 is TGTGCCAGCAGCGGTTCTCCGGAGGGTCTTACACTGGAAGCTTTCTTT. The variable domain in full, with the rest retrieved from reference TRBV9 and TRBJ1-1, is DSGVTQTPKHLITATGQRVTLRCSPRSGDLSVYWYQQSLDQGLQFLIQYYNGEERAKGNILERFSAQQFPDLHSELNLSSLELGDSALYFCASSGSPEGLTLEAFFGQGTRLTVV.

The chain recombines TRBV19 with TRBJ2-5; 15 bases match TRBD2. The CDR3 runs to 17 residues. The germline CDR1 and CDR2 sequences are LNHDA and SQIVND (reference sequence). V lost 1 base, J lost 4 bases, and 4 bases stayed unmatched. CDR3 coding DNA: TGTGCCAGTAGTATAGGGACTAGCGGGGGGGCGGGAGAGACCCAGTACTTC. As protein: CASSIGTSGGAGETQYF.

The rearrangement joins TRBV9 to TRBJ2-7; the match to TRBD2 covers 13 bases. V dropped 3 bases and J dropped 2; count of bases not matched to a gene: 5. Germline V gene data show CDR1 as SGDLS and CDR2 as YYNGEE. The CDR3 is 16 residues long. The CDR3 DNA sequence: TGTGCCAGCAGCGAGAGGACTAGCGGGAGTCCCTACGAGCAGTACTTC. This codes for CASSERTSGSPYEQYF.

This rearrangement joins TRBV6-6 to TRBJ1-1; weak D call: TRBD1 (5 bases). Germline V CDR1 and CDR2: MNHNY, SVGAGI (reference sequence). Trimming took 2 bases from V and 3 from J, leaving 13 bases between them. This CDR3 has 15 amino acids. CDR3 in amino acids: CASSYPPGRDTEAFF. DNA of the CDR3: TGTGCCAGCAGTTACCCCCCAGGGAGGGACACTGAAGCTTTCTTT.

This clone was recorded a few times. CDR3 nucleotide sequence: TGTGCCAGCTCACTACGACAGGGGATGAACACTGAAGCTTTCTTT. It specifies CASSLRQGMNTEAFF. The chain combines TRBV18 with TRBJ1-1; 8 bases match TRBD1. The CDR3 contains 15 residues. CDR1 is KGHSH and CDR2 is LQKENI in the germline V gene. V shed 4 bases, J shed 0 bases, and the junction held 4 bases outside the gene matches.

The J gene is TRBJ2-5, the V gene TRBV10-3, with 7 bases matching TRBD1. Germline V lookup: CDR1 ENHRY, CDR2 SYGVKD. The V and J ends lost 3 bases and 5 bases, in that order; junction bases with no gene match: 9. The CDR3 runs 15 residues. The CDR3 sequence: CAISDKGAQAETQYF. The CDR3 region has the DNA TGTGCCATCAGTGATAAGGGGGCGCAGGCGGAGACCCAGTACTTC.

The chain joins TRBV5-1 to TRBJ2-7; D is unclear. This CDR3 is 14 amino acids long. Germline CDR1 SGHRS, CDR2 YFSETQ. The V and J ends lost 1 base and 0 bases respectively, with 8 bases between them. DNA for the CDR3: TGCGCCAGCAGCTTGCACAGCAGCTCCTACGAGCAGTACTTC. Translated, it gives CASSLHSSSYEQYF.

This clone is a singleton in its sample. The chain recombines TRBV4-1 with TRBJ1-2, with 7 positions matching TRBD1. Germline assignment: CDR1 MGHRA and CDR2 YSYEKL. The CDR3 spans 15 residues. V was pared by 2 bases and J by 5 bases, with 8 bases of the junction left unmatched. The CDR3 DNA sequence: TGCGCCAGCAGCCAAATTCAAGACAGGGTGTATGGCTACACCTTC. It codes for CASSQIQDRVYGYTF.

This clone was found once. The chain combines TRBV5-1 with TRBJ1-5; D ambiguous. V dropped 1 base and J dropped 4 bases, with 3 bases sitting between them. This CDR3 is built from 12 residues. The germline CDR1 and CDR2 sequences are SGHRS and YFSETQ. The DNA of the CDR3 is TGCGCCAGCAGCTTGACAAATCAGCCCCAGCATTTT. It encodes CASSLTNQPQHF.

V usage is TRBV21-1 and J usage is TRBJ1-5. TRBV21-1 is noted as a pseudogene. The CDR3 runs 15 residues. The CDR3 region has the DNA TGTGCCAGCAGCGAGGTGGTCCGGGAACCTCAGCCCCAGCATTTT. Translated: CASSEVVREPQPQHF.

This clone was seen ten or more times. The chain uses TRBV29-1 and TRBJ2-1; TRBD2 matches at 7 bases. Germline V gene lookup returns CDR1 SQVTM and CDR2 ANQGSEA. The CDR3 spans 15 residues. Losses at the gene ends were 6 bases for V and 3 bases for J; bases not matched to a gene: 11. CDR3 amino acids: CSVPEGGTDYNEQFF. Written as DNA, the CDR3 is TGCAGCGTCCCTGAGGGAGGGACCGACTACAATGAGCAGTTCTTC.

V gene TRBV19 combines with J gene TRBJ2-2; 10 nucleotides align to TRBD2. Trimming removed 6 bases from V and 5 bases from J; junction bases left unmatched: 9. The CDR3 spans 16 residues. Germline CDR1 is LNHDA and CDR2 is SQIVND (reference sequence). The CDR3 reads CASRLLAGAETGELFF. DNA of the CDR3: TGTGCCAGTAGGCTTCTAGCGGGAGCTGAGACCGGGGAGCTGTTTTTT.

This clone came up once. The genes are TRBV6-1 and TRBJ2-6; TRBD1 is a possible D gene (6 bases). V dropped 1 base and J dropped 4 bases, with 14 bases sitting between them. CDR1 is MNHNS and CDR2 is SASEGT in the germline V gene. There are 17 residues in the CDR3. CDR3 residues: CASSEGQPDRGANVLTF. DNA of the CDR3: TGTGCCAGCAGTGAAGGTCAGCCAGACAGGGGGGCCAACGTCCTGACTTTC.

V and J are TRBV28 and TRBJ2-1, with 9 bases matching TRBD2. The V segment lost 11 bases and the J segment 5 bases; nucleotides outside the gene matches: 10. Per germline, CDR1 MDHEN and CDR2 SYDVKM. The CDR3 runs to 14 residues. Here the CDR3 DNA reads TGTGCCTCCTTCCTAGCGGGAAGGAACAATGAGCAGTTCTTC. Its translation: CASFLAGRNNEQFF.

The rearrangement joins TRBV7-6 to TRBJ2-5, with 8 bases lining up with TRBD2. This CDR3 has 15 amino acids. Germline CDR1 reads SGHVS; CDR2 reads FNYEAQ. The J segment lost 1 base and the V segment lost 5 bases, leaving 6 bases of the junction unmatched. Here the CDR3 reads CASSPTSVLQETQYF. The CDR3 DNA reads TGTGCCAGCAGCCCGACTAGCGTACTCCAAGAGACCCAGTACTTC.

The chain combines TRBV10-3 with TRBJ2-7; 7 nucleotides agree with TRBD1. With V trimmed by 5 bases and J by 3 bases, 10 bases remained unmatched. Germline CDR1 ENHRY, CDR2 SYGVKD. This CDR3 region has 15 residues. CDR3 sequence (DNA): TGTGCCATCAGTATGACCCGGGACAGACTCTACGAGCAGTACTTC. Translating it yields CAISMTRDRLYEQYF.

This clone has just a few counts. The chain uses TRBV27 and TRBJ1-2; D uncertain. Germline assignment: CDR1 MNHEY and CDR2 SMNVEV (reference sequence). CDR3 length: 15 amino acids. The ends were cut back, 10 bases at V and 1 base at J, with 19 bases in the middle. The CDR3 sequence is CATREEPGNNYGYTF. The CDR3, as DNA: TGTGCCACCCGAGAGGAGCCGGGGAATAACTATGGCTACACCTTC.

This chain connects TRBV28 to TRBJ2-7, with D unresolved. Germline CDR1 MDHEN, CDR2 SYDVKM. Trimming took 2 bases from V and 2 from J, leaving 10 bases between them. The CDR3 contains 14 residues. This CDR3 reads CASSLPSGTYEQYF. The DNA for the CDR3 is TGTGCCAGCAGTTTACCCTCAGGCACCTACGAGCAGTACTTC.

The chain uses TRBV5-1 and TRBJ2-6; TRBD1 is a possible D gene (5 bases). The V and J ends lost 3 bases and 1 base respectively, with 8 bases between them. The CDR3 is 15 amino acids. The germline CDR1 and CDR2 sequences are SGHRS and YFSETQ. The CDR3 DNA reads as TGCGCCAGCAGCTCTGCAGGGTCTGGGGCCAACGTCCTGACTTTC. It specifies CASSSAGSGANVLTF.

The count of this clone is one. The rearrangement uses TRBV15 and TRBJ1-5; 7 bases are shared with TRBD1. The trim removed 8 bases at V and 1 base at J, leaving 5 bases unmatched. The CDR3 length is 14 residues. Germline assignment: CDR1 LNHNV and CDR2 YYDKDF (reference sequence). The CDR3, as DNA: TGTGCCACCCACAGGGGTGGAAGCAATCAGCCCCAGCATTTT. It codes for CATHRGGSNQPQHF.

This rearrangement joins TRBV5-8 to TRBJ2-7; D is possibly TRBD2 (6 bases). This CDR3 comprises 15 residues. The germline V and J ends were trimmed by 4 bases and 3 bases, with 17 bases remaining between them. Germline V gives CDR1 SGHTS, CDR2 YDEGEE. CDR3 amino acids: CASSRRDGGYYEQYF. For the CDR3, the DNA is TGTGCCAGCAGCCGGAGGGACGGAGGGTACTACGAGCAGTACTTC.

CDR3 DNA: TGCGCCAGCAGCTTCGGGGGGAGCTCCTACGAGCAGTACTTC. It codes for CASSFGGSSYEQYF. The chain uses TRBV5-1 and TRBJ2-7; 7 bases align to TRBD2. This CDR3 is built from 14 residues. CDR1 is SGHRS and CDR2 is YFSETQ in the germline V gene. V gave up 2 bases and J gave up 0 bases; unmatched junction bases: 2.

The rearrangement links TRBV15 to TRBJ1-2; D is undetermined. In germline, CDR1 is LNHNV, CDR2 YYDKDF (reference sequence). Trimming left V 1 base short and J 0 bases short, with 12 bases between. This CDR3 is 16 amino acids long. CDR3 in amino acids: CATSRGGGRANYGYTF. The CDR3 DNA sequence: TGTGCCACCAGCAGAGGGGGAGGGCGAGCTAACTATGGCTACACCTTC.

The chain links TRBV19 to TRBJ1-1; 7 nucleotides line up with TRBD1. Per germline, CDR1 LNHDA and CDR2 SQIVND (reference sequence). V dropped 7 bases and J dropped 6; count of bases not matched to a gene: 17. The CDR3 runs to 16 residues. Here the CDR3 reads CASNMPGVRGPSEAFF. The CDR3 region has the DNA TGTGCCAGTAATATGCCGGGTGTTAGGGGGCCCTCTGAAGCTTTCTTT.

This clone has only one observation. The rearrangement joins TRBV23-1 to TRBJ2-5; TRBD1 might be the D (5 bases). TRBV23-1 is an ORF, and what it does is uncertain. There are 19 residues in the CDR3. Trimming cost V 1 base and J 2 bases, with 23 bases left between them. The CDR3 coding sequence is TGCGCCAGCAGTCAATTGGGGCCGCTTTACCACACATGTCAAGAGACCCAGTACTTC. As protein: CASSQLGPLYHTCQETQYF.

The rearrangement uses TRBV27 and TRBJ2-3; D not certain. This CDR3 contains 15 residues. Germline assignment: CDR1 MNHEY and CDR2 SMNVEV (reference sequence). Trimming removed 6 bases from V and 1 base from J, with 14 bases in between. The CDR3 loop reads CASSREFRGTDTQYF. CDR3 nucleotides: TGTGCCAGCAGCCGTGAATTTCGGGGCACAGATACGCAGTATTTT.

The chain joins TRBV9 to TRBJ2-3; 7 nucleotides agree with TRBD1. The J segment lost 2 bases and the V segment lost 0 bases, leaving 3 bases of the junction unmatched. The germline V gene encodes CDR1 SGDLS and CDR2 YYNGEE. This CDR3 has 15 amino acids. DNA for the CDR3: TGTGCCAGCAGCGTAGGGGACAGCTACACAGATACGCAGTATTTT. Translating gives CASSVGDSYTDTQYF.

The CDR3 DNA is TGTGCCAGCAGTTACCGACGGGGGGGGCAGGGGTGGACCACAGATACGCAGTATTTT. Translation gives CASSYRRGGQGWTTDTQYF. The chain has TRBV11-2 and TRBJ2-3, with 8 bases fitting TRBD2. This CDR3 has 19 residues. Germline values: CDR1 SGHAT, CDR2 FQNNGV. J lost 2 bases, V lost 6 bases, and 19 bases had no gene match.

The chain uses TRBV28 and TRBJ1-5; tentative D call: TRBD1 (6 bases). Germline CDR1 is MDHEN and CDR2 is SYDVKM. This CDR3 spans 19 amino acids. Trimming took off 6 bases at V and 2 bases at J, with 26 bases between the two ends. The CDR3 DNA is TGTGCCAGCAGCCATATGGTCCCCCCGACAGGCTTCGGCAATCAGCCCCAGCATTTT. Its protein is CASSHMVPPTGFGNQPQHF. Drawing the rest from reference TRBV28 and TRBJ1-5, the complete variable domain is DVKVTQSSRYLVKRTGEKVFLECVQDMDHENMFWYRQDPGLGLRLIYFSYDVKMKEKGDIPEGYSVSREKKERFSLILESASTNQTSMYLCASSHMVPPTGFGNQPQHFGDGTRLSIL.